Listed below are T cell receptor beta chains from one sample, sequenced in a study of graft-versus-host responses after intestinal transplantation. Sequenced by immunoSEQ multiplex PCR; TCRdb stores in-frame clones only, minus some. The sample records approximately 24,000 clones, 90% being singletons. This specimen consisted of PBMCs, obtained around 38 days after intestinal transplant. The receptors here all came from a human patient who received an intestinal transplant, so some T cells may come from the graft donor. Both conserved end residues are part of each CDR3. The D gene is left open where the match is weak. Clone size, where shown, is once, few, many, or a class for clones that have expanded.

size	V	J	D	CDR3	DNA
.	TRBV6-4	TRBJ1-5	.	CASSRRGGGTQPQHF	TGTGCCAGCAGTCGGCGAGGAGGGGGGACTCAGCCCCAGCATTTT
.	TRBV28	TRBJ2-2	TRBD1	CASSARDRGGRTGELFF	TGTGCCAGCAGTGCACGGGACAGGGGGGGGCGGACCGGGGAGCTGTTTTTT
.	TRBV7-8	TRBJ2-7	TRBD2	CASSPRENYEQYF	TGTGCCAGCAGCCCGCGGGAGAACTACGAGCAGTACTTC
.	TRBV27	TRBJ2-1	.	CASSFRGTFLYNEQFF	TGTGCCAGCAGTTTCAGGGGCACGTTTCTTTACAATGAGCAGTTCTTC
.	TRBV18	TRBJ2-3	TRBD2	CASSPPRSSGSRPTDTQYF	TGTGCCAGCTCACCACCCCGGTCTAGCGGGAGTCGACCAACAGATACGCAGTATTTT
.	TRBV19	TRBJ2-7	.	CASSIGTGAYEQYF	TGTGCCAGTAGTATCGGGACGGGGGCCTACGAGCAGTACTTC
.	TRBV7-2	TRBJ2-3	.	CASSAPHRANTQYF	TGTGCCAGCAGCGCCCCCCACCGGGCCAATACGCAGTATTTT
.	TRBV23-1	TRBJ2-1	.	CASSQITGLRHNEQFF	TGCGCCAGCAGCCAAATCACAGGGCTCAGGCACAATGAGCAGTTCTTC
.	TRBV9	TRBJ2-3	.	CASSVVGQSTDTQYF	TGTGCCAGCAGCGTAGTAGGACAGAGCACAGATACGCAGTATTTT
.	TRBV25-1	TRBJ2-5	.	CASSGAWGRWETQYF	TGTGCCAGCAGTGGGGCGTGGGGGAGGTGGGAGACCCAGTACTTC
.	TRBV7-9	TRBJ2-3	TRBD1	CASSLGDRGWQGIAQYF	TGTGCCAGCAGCTTAGGGGACAGGGGCTGGCAGGGGATCGCGCAGTATTTT
.	TRBV9	TRBJ2-1	TRBD1	CASSDQTGGAHNEQFF	TGTGCCAGCAGCGACCAGACAGGGGGCGCCCACAATGAGCAGTTCTTC
.	TRBV29-1	TRBJ2-7	.	CSVEGIPNRGKTYEQYF	TGCAGCGTTGAGGGAATCCCAAATCGAGGGAAGACCTACGAGCAGTACTTC
.	TRBV10-3	TRBJ1-5	.	CAISGHEAGPQHF	TGTGCCATCAGCGGCCATGAAGCTGGGCCCCAGCATTTT
.	TRBV9	TRBJ2-7	.	CASSPRDFYEQYF	TGTGCCAGCAGCCCCCGGGACTTTTACGAGCAGTACTTC
.	TRBV4-2	TRBJ2-7	.	CASSRGSHEQYF	TGTGCCAGCAGCAGAGGTAGCCACGAGCAGTACTTC
.	TRBV5-6	TRBJ2-7	.	CASSLGDNEQYF	TGTGCCAGCAGCTTGGGGGACAACGAGCAGTACTTC
.	TRBV11-3	TRBJ1-2	TRBD1	CASSLAPGTGGYYGYTF	TGTGCCAGCAGCTTAGCTCCGGGGACAGGGGGTTATTATGGCTACACCTTC
.	TRBV5-1	TRBJ2-1	.	CASSLEARGSSYNEQFF	TGCGCCAGCAGCTTGGAGGCTCGAGGGAGCTCCTACAATGAGCAGTTCTTC
.	TRBV7-3	TRBJ2-2	.	CASSLWPDSSSNTGELFF	TGTGCCAGCAGCTTATGGCCGGACAGCAGTTCTAACACCGGGGAGCTGTTTTTT
.	TRBV13	TRBJ2-7	.	CASKGVDEQYF	TGTGCCAGCAAAGGGGTTGACGAGCAGTACTTC
once	TRBV28	TRBJ2-1	TRBD2	CASSLWNSGLAGSDEQFF	TGTGCCAGCAGTTTATGGAACTCGGGACTAGCGGGATCGGATGAGCAGTTCTTC
.	TRBV27	TRBJ2-7	TRBD2	CASTPRGGRAGSYEQYF	TGTGCCAGCACCCCCCGAGGCGGGAGGGCCGGGTCCTACGAGCAGTACTTC
.	TRBV7-9	TRBJ2-1	TRBD2	CASSPSGAGGVNEQFF	TGTGCCAGCAGCCCTTCGGGGGCGGGAGGAGTAAATGAGCAGTTCTTC
.	TRBV6-5	TRBJ2-1	TRBD2	CASSYGLAGVYNEQFF	TGCGCCAGCAGTTACGGGCTAGCGGGAGTCTACAATGAGCAGTTCTTC
.	TRBV7-2	TRBJ2-2	TRBD2	CASSWTSGNTGELFF	TGTGCCAGCAGCTGGACTAGCGGGAACACCGGGGAGCTGTTTTTT
.	TRBV7-3	TRBJ2-1	TRBD2	CASSLGLAGEVFF	TGTGCCAGCAGCTTAGGACTAGCGGGAGAGGTGTTCTTC
.	TRBV4-2	TRBJ2-3	.	CASSQDTDTQYF	TGTGCCAGCAGCCAAGATACAGATACGCAGTATTTT
.	TRBV2	TRBJ2-7	.	CASSDPSGYEQYF	TGTGCCAGCAGTGATCCATCCGGTTACGAGCAGTACTTC
once	TRBV27	TRBJ1-2	.	CASSLGQGYGYTF	TGTGCCAGCAGTTTAGGGCAGGGCTATGGCTACACCTTC
.	TRBV6-5	TRBJ1-2	TRBD1	CASRGGGVDGYTF	TGTGCCAGCAGGGGAGGGGGCGTTGATGGCTACACCTTC
.	TRBV28	TRBJ1-2	.	CASSLDIFDPYGYTF	TGTGCCAGCAGTTTGGACATCTTCGATCCCTATGGCTACACCTTC
.	TRBV25-1	TRBJ1-2	.	CASTSPGGYGYTF	TGTGCCAGCACCTCCCCGGGGGGGTATGGCTACACCTTC
.	TRBV7-9	TRBJ2-7	TRBD2	CASSSREAHYEQYF	TGTGCCAGCAGCTCGCGGGAGGCCCACTACGAGCAGTACTTC
.	TRBV7-8	TRBJ2-3	.	CASSLLPLDTQYF	TGTGCCAGCAGCTTACTGCCCCTCGATACGCAGTATTTT
.	TRBV7-2	TRBJ2-7	.	CASSLGPVSNYEQYF	TGTGCCAGCAGCCTTGGACCAGTATCTAACTACGAGCAGTACTTC
once	TRBV27	TRBJ2-7	.	CASSGQPTTKQYF	TGTGCCAGCTCTGGACAGCCTACTACGAAGCAGTACTTC
.	TRBV27	TRBJ2-7	.	CASSLGGSYEQYF	TGTGCCAGCAGTTTGGGGGGCTCCTACGAGCAGTACTTC
once	TRBV28	TRBJ2-2	.	CASILESTGELFF	TGTGCCAGCATCTTGGAGAGCACCGGGGAGCTGTTTTTT
once	TRBV6-5	TRBJ2-7	.	CATEGGTYYEQYF	TGTGCCACCGAGGGGGGGACATACTACGAGCAGTACTTC
.	TRBV9	TRBJ2-1	TRBD2	CASSVPIAGNSGNEQFF	TGTGCCAGCAGCGTCCCTATAGCGGGAAACTCGGGAAATGAGCAGTTCTTC
.	TRBV4-1	TRBJ2-4	TRBD1	CASSQEQGERKFLAKNIQYF	TGCGCCAGCAGCCAAGAACAGGGGGAGAGGAAGTTCTTAGCCAAAAACATTCAGTACTTC
few	TRBV7-4	TRBJ1-3	.	CASSLIDSFCGNTIYF	TGTGCCAGCAGCTTAATAGACAGCTTTTGTGGAAACACCATATATTTT
.	TRBV19	TRBJ2-7	.	CASSRSAGFGSYEQYF	TGTGCCAGTTCGCGATCGGCGGGATTTGGTTCCTACGAGCAGTACTTC
.	TRBV6-1	TRBJ1-1	TRBD1	CASSAGTGITEAFF	TGTGCCAGCAGTGCCGGGACAGGGATCACTGAAGCTTTCTTT
.	TRBV5-1	TRBJ2-7	TRBD2	CASSRGAGLAGEAYEQYF	TGCGCCAGCAGCAGGGGGGCAGGTTTAGCGGGAGAGGCCTACGAGCAGTACTTC
.	TRBV7-9	TRBJ1-2	.	CASSFSDSYGYTF	TGTGCCAGCAGCTTCTCGGACAGCTATGGCTACACCTTC
.	TRBV2	TRBJ2-7	.	CAGSGTGFSYEQYF	TGTGCCGGCTCCGGCACAGGGTTCTCCTACGAGCAGTACTTC
.	TRBV4-1	TRBJ1-1	.	CASSQEGSRNPEAFF	TGCGCCAGCAGCCAAGAAGGGAGCAGAAACCCTGAAGCTTTCTTT
.	TRBV19	TRBJ2-7	TRBD1	CASSPGTGAYEQYF	TGTGCCAGTAGTCCCGGGACAGGGGCCTACGAGCAGTACTTC
.	TRBV4-3	TRBJ2-7	TRBD2	CASSQGTSGTSYEQYF	TGCGCCAGCAGCCAAGGGACTAGCGGCACCTCCTACGAGCAGTACTTC
.	TRBV13	TRBJ2-7	.	CASSGYESSYEQYF	TGTGCCAGCAGCGGGTATGAGAGCTCCTACGAGCAGTACTTC
.	TRBV23-1	TRBJ1-5	.	CASSHCPNRVIQPQHF	TGCGCCAGCAGTCATTGTCCCAACCGGGTCATTCAGCCCCAGCATTTT
once	TRBV7-6	TRBJ2-1	TRBD2	CASSSGLANYNEQFF	TGTGCCAGCAGCTCGGGACTAGCGAATTACAATGAGCAGTTCTTC
.	TRBV19	TRBJ2-2	.	CASSRNTGELFF	TGTGCCAGTAGTAGAAACACCGGGGAGCTGTTTTTT